These 23 T cell receptor beta chains share one sample of origin, sequenced in a study of blood T cell repertoires in COVID-19. The protocol was immunoSEQ multiplex PCR, while the TCRdb copy is restricted to in-frame clones and leaves out a portion. Found here are approximately 37,000 clones, around nine tenths of them singletons; the top ten hold 20% to 25%. Sequencing was performed on peripheral blood. These receptors were taken from a man aged 50-60 years with active COVID-19.

The rearrangement joins TRBV28 to TRBJ1-5; D gene unclear. The CDR3 runs to 14 residues. From germline, CDR1 is MDHEN and CDR2 SYDVKM. Trimming cost V 3 bases and J 4 bases, with 10 bases left between them. The CDR3 sequence: CASSFPTSNQPQHF. The CDR3 DNA is TGTGCCAGCAGTTTCCCCACGAGTAATCAGCCCCAGCATTTT.

This chain uses TRBV3-1 (or the pseudogene TRBV3-2) with TRBJ2-5; D is possibly TRBD1 (6 bases). The CDR3 is made up of 11 amino acids. The V end was cut by 9 bases, the J end by 5 bases, with 10 bases between. The germline CDR1 and CDR2 sequences are LGHDT and YNNKEL (reference sequence). The DNA for the CDR3 is TGTGCCAGTACAGGGTTGGAGACCCAGTACTTC. Translation gives CASTGLETQYF.

This clone is medium-sized by share. The J gene is TRBJ2-3, the V gene TRBV24-1, with D unclear. The V end lost 4 bases, the J end lost 2 bases, and 12 bases lay between the germline ends. Germline V gene lookup returns CDR1 KGHDR and CDR2 SFDVKD. This CDR3 comprises 15 residues. The CDR3 reads CATSDPLRSTDTQYF. CDR3 sequence (DNA): TGTGCCACCAGTGACCCCCTACGATCCACAGATACGCAGTATTTT.

The gene calls are TRBV4-1 and TRBJ1-1; D might be TRBD1 (6 bases). The ends were cut back, 0 bases at V and 4 bases at J, with 12 bases in the middle. This CDR3 is 15 amino acids long. The germline gives CDR1 MGHRA, CDR2 YSYEKL. The chain's CDR3 is CASSQEGGPGTEAFF. The CDR3 bases are TGCGCCAGCAGCCAAGAGGGGGGGCCGGGCACTGAAGCTTTCTTT.

The V gene is TRBV6-5, the J gene TRBJ2-7; D remains ambiguous. Germline CDR1 and CDR2: MNHEY and SVGAGI. The CDR3 sequence is 13 residues long. Trimming shortened V by 4 bases and J by 5 bases, and 12 bases separated the two germline ends. The CDR3 reads CASSFSISNEQYF. The CDR3 region has the DNA TGTGCCAGCAGTTTTAGCATTAGTAACGAGCAGTACTTC.

This clone was picked up a small number of times. The chain couples TRBV24-1 to TRBJ2-2, with D perhaps matching TRBD1 (5 bases). Germline assignment: CDR1 KGHDR and CDR2 SFDVKD. CDR3 length: 16 amino acids. V gave up 0 bases and J gave up 3 bases, with 10 bases separating them. The CDR3 spells CATSDLTGFDTGELFF. CDR3 nucleotide sequence: TGTGCCACCAGTGATTTGACAGGATTTGACACCGGGGAGCTGTTTTTT.

The chain combines TRBV28 with TRBJ2-7; D unresolved. Trimming removed 1 base at V and 2 bases at J, with 9 bases between. The CDR3 runs 14 residues. CDR1 and CDR2 from the germline V gene are MDHEN and SYDVKM. CDR3 DNA sequence: TGTGCCAGCAGTTTATTGGCCACCGCCTACGAGCAGTACTTC. Protein: CASSLLATAYEQYF.

This chain's CDR3 is CASSSLLAGVKAKNIQYF. The CDR3, as DNA: TGTGCCAGCAGCTCCCTCCTCGCGGGAGTTAAGGCCAAAAACATTCAGTACTTC. The chain links TRBV7-9 to TRBJ2-4; 7 bases map to TRBD2. There are 18 residues in the CDR3. Germline loops: CDR1 SEHNR, CDR2 FQNEAQ (reference sequence). J gave up 1 base and V 4 bases, and 13 bases lay outside the gene matches.

The V call is TRBV28, the J call TRBJ2-7, with 14 bases lining up with TRBD2. The CDR3 extends over 16 amino acids. V gave up 5 bases and J gave up 6 bases; unmatched junction bases: 9. Germline-derived CDR1 and CDR2 are MDHEN and SYDVKM. CDR3 DNA: TGTGCCAGCAGTCCGCGGGGACTAGCGGGAGTTTCCGAGCAGTACTTC. Translating gives CASSPRGLAGVSEQYF.

The chain couples TRBV7-9 to TRBJ1-2; 9 positions agree with TRBD1. The V segment lost 3 bases and the J segment 6 bases; nucleotides outside the gene matches: 5. CDR1 and CDR2 (germline): SEHNR, FQNEAQ (reference sequence). The CDR3 spans 14 residues. In nucleotides, the CDR3 is TGTGCCAGCAGCTTTCGGGACAGGGACGATGGCTACACCTTC. This encodes CASSFRDRDDGYTF.

The chain links TRBV7-2 to TRBJ2-4; TRBD2 agrees at 14 bases. Germline-derived CDR1 and CDR2 are SGHTA and FQGNSA. J lost 7 bases, V lost 5 bases, and 7 bases had no gene match. This CDR3 is built from 16 residues. CDR3 DNA: TGTGCCAGCAGCCCGGGGACTAGCGGGAGTGAGAACATTCAGTACTTC. It codes for CASSPGTSGSENIQYF. Full variable domain (remainder filled in from reference TRBV7-2 and TRBJ2-4): GAGVSQSPSNKVTEKGKDVELRCDPISGHTALYWYRQSLGQGLEFLIYFQGNSAPDKSGLPSDRFSAERTGGSVSTLTIQRTQQEDSAVYLCASSPGTSGSENIQYFGAGTRLSVL.

This chain uses TRBV18 with TRBJ2-2; TRBD1 matches 7 bases. In germline, CDR1 is KGHSH, CDR2 LQKENI. The CDR3 runs 16 residues. V trimming: 6 bases; J trimming: 1 base; junction bases outside the gene matches: 8. CDR3 sequence (DNA): TGTGCCAGCTCCCATTCGGACAGGAGGAACACCGGGGAGCTGTTTTTT. It encodes CASSHSDRRNTGELFF.

This clone was counted between two and nine times. This rearrangement joins TRBV7-6 to TRBJ1-6; D might be TRBD1 (6 bases). The V gene lost 4 bases and the J gene lost 8 bases, with 9 bases spanning the gap. The germline CDR1 and CDR2 sequences are SGHVS and FNYEAQ. This CDR3 comprises 13 residues. CDR3 amino acids: CASSSGTYSPLHF. The DNA for the CDR3 is TGTGCCAGCAGCTCGGGGACATATTCACCCCTCCACTTT.

This clone was counted between two and nine times. The V and J genes are TRBV18 and TRBJ2-3; TRBD1 might be the D (6 bases). This CDR3 contains 15 residues. The V gene lost 2 bases and the J gene lost 4 bases, with 13 bases spanning the gap. Germline V CDR1 and CDR2: KGHSH, LQKENI. CDR3 sequence: CASSPSSRGADTQYF. In nucleotides, the CDR3 is TGTGCCAGCTCACCAAGTTCCAGGGGCGCAGATACGCAGTATTTT. The whole variable domain, remainder taken from reference TRBV18 and TRBJ2-3, is NAGVMQNPRHLVRRRGQEARLRCSPMKGHSHVYWYRQLPEEGLKFMVYLQKENIIDESGMPKERFSAEFPKEGPSILRIQQVVRGDSAAYFCASSPSSRGADTQYFGPGTRLTVL.

The chain uses TRBV6-4 and TRBJ2-2, with 7 bases aligning to TRBD1. Germline CDR1 MRHNA, CDR2 SNTAGT. The CDR3 totals 16 residues. V lost 4 bases, J lost 1 base, and 6 bases stayed unmatched. The chain's CDR3 is CASSVARGKNTGELFF. CDR3 DNA: TGTGCCAGCAGTGTGGCCAGGGGGAAGAACACCGGGGAGCTGTTTTTT.

V is TRBV4-3 and J is TRBJ2-1; 14 nucleotides match TRBD2. Trimming took 4 bases from V and 7 from J; bases not matched to a gene: 3. This CDR3 has 15 residues. CDR1 LGHNA and CDR2 YSLEER come from the germline V gene. This chain's CDR3 is CASSPGTSGSNEQFF. The DNA of the CDR3 is TGCGCCAGCAGCCCCGGGACTAGCGGGAGTAATGAGCAGTTCTTC.

The rearrangement uses TRBV7-9 and TRBJ2-7; 8 bases agree with TRBD1. V shed 7 bases, J shed 1 base, and the junction held 6 bases outside the gene matches. This CDR3 contains 14 residues. Germline V gives CDR1 SEHNR, CDR2 FQNEAQ (reference sequence). This CDR3 reads CASNVGQGSYEQYF. Here the CDR3 DNA reads TGTGCCAGCAACGTAGGACAGGGATCCTACGAGCAGTACTTC.

The DNA for the CDR3 is TGTGCCAGCGCGGGGGGACACCCCACAGATACGCAGTATTTT. Protein product: CASAGGHPTDTQYF. J is TRBJ2-3 and V is TRBV6-5; TRBD2 aligns across 8 bases. Germline-derived CDR1 and CDR2 are MNHEY and SVGAGI. The junction had 6 bases not matched to a gene; V was cut back by 8 bases and J by 2 bases. This CDR3 has 14 residues.

The genes are TRBV7-3 and TRBJ2-5; 7 bases are a match to TRBD1. This CDR3 is 15 amino acids long. The germline CDR1 and CDR2 sequences are SGHTA and FQGTGA. With V trimmed by 4 bases and J by 4 bases, 9 bases remained unmatched. This CDR3 reads CASSSHPTGIETQYF. CDR3 bases: TGTGCCAGCAGCTCCCACCCGACAGGGATAGAGACCCAGTACTTC.

This chain uses TRBV7-8 with TRBJ2-1, with TRBD1 matching over 7 bases. Germline CDR1 SGHVS, CDR2 FQNEAQ. The junction had 4 bases not matched to a gene; V was cut back by 5 bases and J by 0 bases. CDR3 length: 15 residues. The chain's CDR3 is CASSPAGGSYNEQFF. As DNA, the CDR3 is TGTGCCAGCAGCCCAGCAGGGGGCTCCTACAATGAGCAGTTCTTC.

The J gene is TRBJ2-1, the V gene TRBV28, with 13 bases that match TRBD2. The CDR3 covers 15 residues. Germline V lookup: CDR1 MDHEN, CDR2 SYDVKM. Trimming took 7 bases from V and 3 from J; bases not matched to a gene: 3. CDR3 in amino acids: CASTRTSGSYNEQFF. The CDR3 region has the DNA TGTGCCAGCACCAGGACTAGCGGGAGCTACAATGAGCAGTTCTTC.

The chain carries TRBV5-1 and TRBJ2-7; D may be TRBD2 (6 bases). CDR3 length: 14 residues. V lost 5 bases, J lost 5 bases, and 17 bases lay in between. Germline V gene lookup returns CDR1 SGHRS and CDR2 YFSETQ. CDR3 sequence: CASRPGRGGDEQYF. The CDR3 DNA sequence: TGCGCCAGCAGACCCGGGAGAGGAGGGGACGAGCAGTACTTC. Supplemented by reference TRBV5-1 and TRBJ2-7, the full variable domain reads KAGVTQTPRYLIKTRGQQVTLSCSPISGHRSVSWYQQTPGQGLQFLFEYFSETQRNKGNFPGRFSGRQFSNSRSEMNVSTLELGDSALYLCASRPGRGGDEQYFGPGTRLTVT.

This clone is a singleton in its sample. The chain has TRBV4-3 and TRBJ2-2, with 10 bases fitting TRBD1. V lost 1 base and J lost 5; bases outside the gene matches: 1. CDR3 size: 15 residues. Germline values: CDR1 LGHNA, CDR2 YSLEER. CDR3 DNA sequence: TGCGCCAGCAGCCAAGCGGGACAGGGGACCGGGGAGCTGTTTTTT. It codes for CASSQAGQGTGELFF.